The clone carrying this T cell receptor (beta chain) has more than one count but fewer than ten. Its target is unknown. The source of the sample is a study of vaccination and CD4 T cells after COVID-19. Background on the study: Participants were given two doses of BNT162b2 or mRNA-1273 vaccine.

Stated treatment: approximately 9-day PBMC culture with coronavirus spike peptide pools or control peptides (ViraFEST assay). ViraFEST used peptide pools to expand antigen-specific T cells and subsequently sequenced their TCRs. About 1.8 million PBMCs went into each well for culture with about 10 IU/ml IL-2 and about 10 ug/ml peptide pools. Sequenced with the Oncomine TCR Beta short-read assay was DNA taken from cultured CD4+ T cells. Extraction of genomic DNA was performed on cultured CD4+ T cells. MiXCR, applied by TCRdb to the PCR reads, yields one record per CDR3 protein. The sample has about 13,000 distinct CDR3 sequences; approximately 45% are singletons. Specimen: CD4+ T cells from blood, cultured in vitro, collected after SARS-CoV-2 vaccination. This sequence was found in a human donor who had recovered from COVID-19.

This CDR3 reads CASSLSARGYQPQHF. The CDR3 DNA reads as TGTGCCAGCAGCTTAAGCGCTCGGGGGTATCAGCCCCAGCATTTT. The chain uses TRBV7-2 and TRBJ1-5, with D perhaps TRBD1 (5 bases). Germline V gene data show CDR1 as SGHTA and CDR2 as FQGNSA. The length of the CDR3 is 15 residues. V lost 2 bases to trimming and J lost 5 bases, with 13 bases between them.